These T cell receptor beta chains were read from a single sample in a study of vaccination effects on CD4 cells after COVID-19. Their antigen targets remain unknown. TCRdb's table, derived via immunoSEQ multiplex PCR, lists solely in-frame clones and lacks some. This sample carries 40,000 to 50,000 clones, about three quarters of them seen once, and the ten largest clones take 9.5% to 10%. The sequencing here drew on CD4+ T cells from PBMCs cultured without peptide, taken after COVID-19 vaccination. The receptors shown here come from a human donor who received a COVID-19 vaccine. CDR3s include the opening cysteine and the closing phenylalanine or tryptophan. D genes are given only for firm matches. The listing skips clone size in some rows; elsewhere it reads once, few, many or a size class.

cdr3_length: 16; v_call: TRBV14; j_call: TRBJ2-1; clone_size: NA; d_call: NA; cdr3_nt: TGTGCCAGCAGCCGTACCCCCGGGACTGGATACAATGAGCAGTTCTTC; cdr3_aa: CASSRTPGTGYNEQFF
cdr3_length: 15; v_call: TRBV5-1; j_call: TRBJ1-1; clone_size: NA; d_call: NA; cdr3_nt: TGCGCCAGCAGCTTGGTTGGGGGGACGAACACTGAAGCTTTCTTT; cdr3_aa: CASSLVGGTNTEAFF
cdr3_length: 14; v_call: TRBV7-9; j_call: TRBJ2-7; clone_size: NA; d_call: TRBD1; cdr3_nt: TGTGCCAGCAGCTTAGATGGGACAGTCTACGAGCAGTACTTC; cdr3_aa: CASSLDGTVYEQYF
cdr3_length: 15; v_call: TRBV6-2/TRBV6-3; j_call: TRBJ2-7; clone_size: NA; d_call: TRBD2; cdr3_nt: TGTGCCAGCAGTTTGGGACTAGCGGGATATTACGAGCAGTACTTC; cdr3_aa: CASSLGLAGYYEQYF
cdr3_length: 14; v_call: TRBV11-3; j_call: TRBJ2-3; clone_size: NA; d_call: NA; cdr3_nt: TGTGCCAGCAGCACACATCGGGGCACAGATACGCAGTATTTT; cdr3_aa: CASSTHRGTDTQYF
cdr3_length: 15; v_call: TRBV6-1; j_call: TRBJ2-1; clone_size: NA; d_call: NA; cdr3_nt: TGTGCCAGCAGTGAATTTAAGAGCTCCTACAATGAGCAGTTCTTC; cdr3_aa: CASSEFKSSYNEQFF
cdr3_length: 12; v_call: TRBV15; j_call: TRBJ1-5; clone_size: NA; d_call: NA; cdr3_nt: TGTGCCACCAGCAGGGATAATCAGCCCCAGCATTTT; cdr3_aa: CATSRDNQPQHF
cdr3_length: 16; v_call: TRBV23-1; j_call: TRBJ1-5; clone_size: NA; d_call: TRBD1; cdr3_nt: TGCGCCAGCAGTCAATCTGGGGACAGGGTTTATCAGCCCCAGCATTTT; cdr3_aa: CASSQSGDRVYQPQHF
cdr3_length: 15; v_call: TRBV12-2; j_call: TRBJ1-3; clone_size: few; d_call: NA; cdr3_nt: TGTGCAAGTCGCTTAGTGGAAGGGGGGCCAAACACCATATATTTT; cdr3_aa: CASRLVEGGPNTIYF
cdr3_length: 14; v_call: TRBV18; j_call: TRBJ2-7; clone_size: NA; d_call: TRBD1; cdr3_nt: TGTGCCAGCTCACCACAGGGGGCTTTTGACGAGCAGTACTTC; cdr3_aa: CASSPQGAFDEQYF
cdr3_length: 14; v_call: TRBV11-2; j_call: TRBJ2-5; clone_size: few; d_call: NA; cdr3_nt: TGTGCCAGCAGCTTAGATCTTTTTTTGGAGACCCAGTACTTC; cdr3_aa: CASSLDLFLETQYF
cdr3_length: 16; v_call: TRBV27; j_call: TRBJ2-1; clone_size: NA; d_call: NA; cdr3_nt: TGTGCCAGCGGACTATCAGGGGTAGGTTCCTACAATGAGCAGTTCTTC; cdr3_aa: CASGLSGVGSYNEQFF
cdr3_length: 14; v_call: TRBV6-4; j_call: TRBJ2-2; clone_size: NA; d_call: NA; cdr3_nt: TGTGCCAGCAGTCGACAGTGGAACACCGGGGAGCTGTTTTTT; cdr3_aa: CASSRQWNTGELFF
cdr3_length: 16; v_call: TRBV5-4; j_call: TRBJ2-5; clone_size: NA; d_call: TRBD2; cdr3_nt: TGTGCCAGCAGCCGGAATGCGGGAGTGGGCCAAGAGACCCAGTACTTC; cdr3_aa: CASSRNAGVGQETQYF
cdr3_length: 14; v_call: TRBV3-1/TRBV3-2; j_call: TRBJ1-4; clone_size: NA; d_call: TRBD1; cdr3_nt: TGTGCCAGCAGCCAAGTTTCAGGGGGAGAAAAACTGTTTTTT; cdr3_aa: CASSQVSGGEKLFF
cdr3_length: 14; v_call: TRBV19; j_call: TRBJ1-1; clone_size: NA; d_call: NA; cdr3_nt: TGTGCCAGTAGTATGGACAGTCAGAACACTGAAGCTTTCTTT; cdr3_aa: CASSMDSQNTEAFF
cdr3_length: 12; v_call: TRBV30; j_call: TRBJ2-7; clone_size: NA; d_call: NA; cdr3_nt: TGTGCCTGGAGAATTTCCCAGCGGGAGCAGTACTTC; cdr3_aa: CAWRISQREQYF
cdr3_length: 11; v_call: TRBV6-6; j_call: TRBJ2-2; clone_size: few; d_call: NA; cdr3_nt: TGTGCCAGCAGCCGAACCGGGGAGCTGTTTTTT; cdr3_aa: CASSRTGELFF
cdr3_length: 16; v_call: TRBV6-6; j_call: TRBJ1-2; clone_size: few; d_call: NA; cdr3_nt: TGTGCCAGCAGTTACGCGCAGGGAACCGCTAACTATGGCTACACCTTC; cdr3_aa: CASSYAQGTANYGYTF
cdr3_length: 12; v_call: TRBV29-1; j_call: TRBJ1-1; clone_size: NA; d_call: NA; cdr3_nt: TGCAGCGTTGAAGGGGGGAACACTGAAGCTTTCTTT; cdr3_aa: CSVEGGNTEAFF
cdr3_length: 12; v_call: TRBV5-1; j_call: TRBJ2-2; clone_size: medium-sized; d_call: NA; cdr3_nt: TGCGCCAGCAGCTTCCTAGACGGGGAGCTGTTTTTT; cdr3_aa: CASSFLDGELFF
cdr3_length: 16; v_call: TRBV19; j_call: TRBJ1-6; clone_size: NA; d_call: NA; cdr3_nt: TGTGCCAGTAGTATAGGGGTACCTCGGATGCATTCACCCCTCCACTTT; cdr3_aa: CASSIGVPRMHSPLHF
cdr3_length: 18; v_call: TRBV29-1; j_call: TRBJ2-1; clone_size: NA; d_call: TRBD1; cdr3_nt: TGCAGCGTTGAACTACTCCAGGACAGGGGGCTGACCTACAATGAGCAGTTCTTC; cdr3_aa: CSVELLQDRGLTYNEQFF
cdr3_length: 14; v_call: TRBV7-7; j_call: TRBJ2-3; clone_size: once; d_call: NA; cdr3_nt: TGTGCCAGCAGCTTAGGAGGAATCACAGATACGCAGTATTTT; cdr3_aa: CASSLGGITDTQYF
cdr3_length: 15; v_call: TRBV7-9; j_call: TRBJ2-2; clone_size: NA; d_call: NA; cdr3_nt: TGTGCCAGCAGCTCAGGAGTCGGAGACACCGGGGAGCTGTTTTTT; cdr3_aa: CASSSGVGDTGELFF
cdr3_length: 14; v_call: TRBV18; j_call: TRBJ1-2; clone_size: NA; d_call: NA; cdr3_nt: TGTGCCAGCTCACCCCTTGGGGAATACTATGGCTACACCTTC; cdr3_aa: CASSPLGEYYGYTF
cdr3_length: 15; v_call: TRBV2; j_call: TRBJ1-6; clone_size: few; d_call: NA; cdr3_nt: TGTGCCAGCAGTGCGTACGGCTCCTATAATTCACCCCTCCACTTT; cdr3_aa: CASSAYGSYNSPLHF
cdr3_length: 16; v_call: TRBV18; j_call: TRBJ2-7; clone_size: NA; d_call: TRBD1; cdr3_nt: TGTGCCAGCTCATTAATACCGGGACAGGGGGAGGTCGAGCAGTACTTC; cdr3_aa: CASSLIPGQGEVEQYF
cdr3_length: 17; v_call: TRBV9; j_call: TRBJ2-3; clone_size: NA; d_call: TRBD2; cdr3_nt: TGTGCCAGCAGCGCCCGGTGGGGCGGGGGAAACTCAGATACGCAGTATTTT; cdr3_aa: CASSARWGGGNSDTQYF
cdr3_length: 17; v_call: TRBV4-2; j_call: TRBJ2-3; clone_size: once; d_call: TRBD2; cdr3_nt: TGTGCCAGCAGCCAAGGAGGCGGGAGGGCCTTCACAGATACGCAGTATTTT; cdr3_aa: CASSQGGGRAFTDTQYF
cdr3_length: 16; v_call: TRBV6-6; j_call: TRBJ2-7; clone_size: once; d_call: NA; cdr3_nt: TGTGCCAGCACTGACGACATTGGTACAGAAACCTACGAGCAGTACTTC; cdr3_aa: CASTDDIGTETYEQYF
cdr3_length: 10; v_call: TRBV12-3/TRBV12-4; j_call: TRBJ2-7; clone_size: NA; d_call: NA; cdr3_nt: TGTGCCAGCAGTTTTTCCGAGCAGTACTTC; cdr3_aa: CASSFSEQYF
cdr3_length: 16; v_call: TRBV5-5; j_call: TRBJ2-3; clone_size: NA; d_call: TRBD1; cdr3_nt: TGTGCCAGCAGCTTGACTTTCGGACAGGGCACAGATACGCAGTATTTT; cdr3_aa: CASSLTFGQGTDTQYF
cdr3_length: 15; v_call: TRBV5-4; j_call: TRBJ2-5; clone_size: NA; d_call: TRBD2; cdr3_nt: TGTGCCAGCACCGGGACTAGCGGGGGGCAAGAGACCCAGTACTTC; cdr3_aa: CASTGTSGGQETQYF
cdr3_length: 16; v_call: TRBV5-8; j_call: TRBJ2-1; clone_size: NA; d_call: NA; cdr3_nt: TGTGCCAGCAGCCCTACGGGGACTTACCTCTACAATGAGCAGTTCTTC; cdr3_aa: CASSPTGTYLYNEQFF
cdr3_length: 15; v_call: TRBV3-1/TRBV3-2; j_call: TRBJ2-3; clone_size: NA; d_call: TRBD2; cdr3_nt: TGTGCCAGCAGCGTTGGGACTAGCGAGACAGATACGCAGTATTTT; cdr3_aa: CASSVGTSETDTQYF
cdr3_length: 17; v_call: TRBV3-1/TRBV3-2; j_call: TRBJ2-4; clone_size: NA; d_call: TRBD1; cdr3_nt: TGTGCCAGCAGCCAAGATGTGTGGACAGGGGTCAGTCCCATTCAGTACTTC; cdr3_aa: CASSQDVWTGVSPIQYF
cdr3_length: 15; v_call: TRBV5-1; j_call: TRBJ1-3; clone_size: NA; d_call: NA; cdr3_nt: TGCGCCAGCAGCCCGGGTGACAGGCTGGGAAACACCATATATTTT; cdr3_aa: CASSPGDRLGNTIYF
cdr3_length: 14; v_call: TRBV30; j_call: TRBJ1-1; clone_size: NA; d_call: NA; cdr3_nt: TGTGCCTGGAGTAGACGGGTTCCAAACACTGAAGCTTTCTTT; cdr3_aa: CAWSRRVPNTEAFF